The T cell receptor (beta chain) under discussion was sequenced for a study of cytomegalovirus exposure and HLA in healthy donors. In this sample, this clone turned up a few times. Its antigen is unidentified. Germline V lookup: CDR1 MNHEY, CDR2 SMNVEV (reference sequence). The CDR3 spans 15 residues. V was cut by 5 bases and J by 3 bases, with 11 bases left in between. 60 Vbeta and 13 Jbeta primers were used in PCR. Sequencing used immunoSEQ multiplex PCR; TCRdb keeps in-frame clones, though not all of them. The sample consists of roughly 100,000 clones, 55% to 75% of them appearing once. The study's findings and limits: Prior analysis indicated that the majority of TCR beta V segments exhibited productivity approximately 90% or approximately 30% of the time. A later analysis showed TCR association rates differing by HLA locus, peaking at DRB1 and lowest at HLA-C.

This clonotype was obtained from a woman under 30 in good health and CMV-seropositive. This chain joins TRBV27 and TRBJ1-6, with D hard to call. Input material: PBMCs. CDR3 DNA sequence: TGTGCCAGCAGTGTAGGACTGCTCTATAATTCACCCCTCCACTTT. Amino acids: CASSVGLLYNSPLHF.